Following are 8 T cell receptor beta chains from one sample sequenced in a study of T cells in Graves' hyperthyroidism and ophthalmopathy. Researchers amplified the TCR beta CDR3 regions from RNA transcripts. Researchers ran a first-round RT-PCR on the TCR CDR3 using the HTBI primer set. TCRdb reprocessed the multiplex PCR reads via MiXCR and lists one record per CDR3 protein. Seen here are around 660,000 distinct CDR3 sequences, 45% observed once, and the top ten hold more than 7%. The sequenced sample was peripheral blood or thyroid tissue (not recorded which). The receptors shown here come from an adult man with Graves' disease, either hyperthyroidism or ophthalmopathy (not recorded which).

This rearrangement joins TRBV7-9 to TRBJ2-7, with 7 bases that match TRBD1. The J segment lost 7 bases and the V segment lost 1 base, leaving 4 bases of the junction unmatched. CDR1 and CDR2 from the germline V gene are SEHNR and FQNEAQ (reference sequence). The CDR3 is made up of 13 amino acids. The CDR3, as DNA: TGTGCCAGCAGCTTAGAGGGGGACAGTGAGCAGTACTTC. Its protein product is CASSLEGDSEQYF.

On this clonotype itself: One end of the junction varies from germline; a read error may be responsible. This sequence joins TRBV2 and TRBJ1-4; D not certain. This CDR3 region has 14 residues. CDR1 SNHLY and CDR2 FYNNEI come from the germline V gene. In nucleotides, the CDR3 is TGTGTCAGCAGTTTATTCGCGGAAAGGGAAAAACTGTTTTTT. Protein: CVSSLFAEREKLFF.

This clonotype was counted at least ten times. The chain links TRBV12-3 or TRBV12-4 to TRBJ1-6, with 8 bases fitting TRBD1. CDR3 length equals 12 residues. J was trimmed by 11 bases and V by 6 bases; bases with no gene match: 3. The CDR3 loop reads CASSRDRTPLHF. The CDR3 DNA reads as TGTGCCAGCAGCAGGGACAGGACACCCCTCCACTTT.

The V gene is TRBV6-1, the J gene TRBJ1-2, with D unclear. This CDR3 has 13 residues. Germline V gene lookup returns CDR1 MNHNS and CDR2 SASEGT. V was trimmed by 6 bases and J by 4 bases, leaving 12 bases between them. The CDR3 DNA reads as TGTGCCAGCAGCCAAGTGCGCCGCTATGGCTACACCTTC. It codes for CASSQVRRYGYTF.

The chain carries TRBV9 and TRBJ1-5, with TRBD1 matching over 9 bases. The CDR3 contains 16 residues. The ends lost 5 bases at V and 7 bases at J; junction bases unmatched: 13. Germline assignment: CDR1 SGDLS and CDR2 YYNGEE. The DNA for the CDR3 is TGTGCCAGCAGTTACGCCGGGACAGGGTTGGGGCAGCCCCAGCATTTT. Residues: CASSYAGTGLGQPQHF.

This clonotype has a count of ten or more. The CDR3 sequence is CASSEYRGYEQYF. CDR3 coding DNA: TGTGCCAGCAGTGAATATAGAGGGTACGAGCAGTACTTC. The J gene is TRBJ2-7, the V gene TRBV25-1; a weak D match, TRBD2 (5 bases). The CDR3 runs 13 residues. Germline assignment: CDR1 MGHDK and CDR2 SYGVNS. The V end lost 0 bases, the J end lost 4 bases, and 7 bases lay between the germline ends.

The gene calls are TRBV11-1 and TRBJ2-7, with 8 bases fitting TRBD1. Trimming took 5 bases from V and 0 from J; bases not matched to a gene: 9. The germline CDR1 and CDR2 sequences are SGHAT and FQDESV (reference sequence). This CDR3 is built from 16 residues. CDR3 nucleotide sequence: TGTGCCAGCAGCGTCAAACGGACAGGGAGCTCCTACGAGCAGTACTTC. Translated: CASSVKRTGSSYEQYF.

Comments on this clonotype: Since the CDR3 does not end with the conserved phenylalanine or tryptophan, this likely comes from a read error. The CDR3 nucleotides read TGTGCCAGCAGCTTAGTAACGGGTTATGACACTGAAGCTTTCTGT. This translates into CASSLVTGYDTEAFC. The V and J genes are TRBV7-8 and TRBJ1-1; the D is unclear. This CDR3 has 15 amino acids. CDR1 is SGHVS, CDR2 FQNEAQ, per germline. Trimming shortened V by 1 base and J by 3 bases, and 12 bases separated the two germline ends.